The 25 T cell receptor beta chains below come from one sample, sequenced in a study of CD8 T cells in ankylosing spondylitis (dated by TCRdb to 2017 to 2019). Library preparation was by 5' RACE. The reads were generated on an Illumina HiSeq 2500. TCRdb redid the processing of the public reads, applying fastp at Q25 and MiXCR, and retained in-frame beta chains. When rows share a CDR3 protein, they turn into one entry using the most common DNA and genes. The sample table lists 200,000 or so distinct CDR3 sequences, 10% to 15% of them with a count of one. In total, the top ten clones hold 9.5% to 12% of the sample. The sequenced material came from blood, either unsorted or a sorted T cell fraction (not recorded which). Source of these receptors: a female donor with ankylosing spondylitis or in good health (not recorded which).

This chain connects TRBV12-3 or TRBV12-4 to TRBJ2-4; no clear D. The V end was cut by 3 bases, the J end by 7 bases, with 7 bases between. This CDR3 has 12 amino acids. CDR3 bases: TGTGCCAGCAGTTTTGGTTGGAACATTCAGTACTTC. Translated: CASSFGWNIQYF.

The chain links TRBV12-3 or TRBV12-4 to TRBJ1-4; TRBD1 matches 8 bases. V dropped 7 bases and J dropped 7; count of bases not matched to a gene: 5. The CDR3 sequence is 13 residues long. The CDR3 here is CASNRGTGEKLFF. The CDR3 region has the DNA TGTGCCAGCAACAGGGGGACGGGTGAAAAACTGTTTTTT.

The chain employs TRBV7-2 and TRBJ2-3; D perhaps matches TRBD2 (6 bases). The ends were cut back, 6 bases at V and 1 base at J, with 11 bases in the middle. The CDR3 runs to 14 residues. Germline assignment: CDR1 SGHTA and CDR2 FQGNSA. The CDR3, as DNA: TGTGCCAGCAGACTCGGGAGTGGCACAGATACGCAGTATTTT. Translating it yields CASRLGSGTDTQYF.

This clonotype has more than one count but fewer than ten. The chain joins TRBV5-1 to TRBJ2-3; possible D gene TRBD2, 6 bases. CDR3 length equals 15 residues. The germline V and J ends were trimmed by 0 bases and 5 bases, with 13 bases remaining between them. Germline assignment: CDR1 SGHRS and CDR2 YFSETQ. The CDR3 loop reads CASSLAGEEIDTQYF. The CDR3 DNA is TGCGCCAGCAGCTTGGCGGGAGAGGAGATAGATACGCAGTATTTT.

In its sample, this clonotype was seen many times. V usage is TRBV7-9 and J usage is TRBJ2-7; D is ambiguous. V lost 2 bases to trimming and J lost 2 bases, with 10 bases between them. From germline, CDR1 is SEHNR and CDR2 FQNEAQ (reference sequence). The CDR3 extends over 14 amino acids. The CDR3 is CASSLTTLTYEQYF. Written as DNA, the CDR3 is TGTGCCAGCAGCTTAACGACACTGACCTACGAGCAGTACTTC.

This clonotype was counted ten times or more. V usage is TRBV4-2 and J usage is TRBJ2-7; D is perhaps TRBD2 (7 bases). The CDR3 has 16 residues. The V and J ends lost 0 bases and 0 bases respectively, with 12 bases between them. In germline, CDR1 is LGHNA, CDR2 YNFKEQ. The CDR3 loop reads CASSQEGGARSYEQYF. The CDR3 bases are TGTGCCAGCAGCCAAGAGGGGGGGGCGCGCTCCTACGAGCAGTACTTC.

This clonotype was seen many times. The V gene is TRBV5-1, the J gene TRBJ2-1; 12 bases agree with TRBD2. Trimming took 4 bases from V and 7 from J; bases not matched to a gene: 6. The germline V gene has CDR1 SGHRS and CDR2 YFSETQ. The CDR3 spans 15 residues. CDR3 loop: CASSPGLAGWNEQFF. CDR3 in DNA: TGCGCCAGCAGCCCAGGACTAGCGGGATGGAATGAGCAGTTCTTC.

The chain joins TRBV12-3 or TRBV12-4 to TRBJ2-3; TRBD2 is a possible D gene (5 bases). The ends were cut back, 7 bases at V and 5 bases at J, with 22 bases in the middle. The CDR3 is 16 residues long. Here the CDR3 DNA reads TGTGCCAGCAAAATCGCCCCGGGATTAGGCAAAGATACGCAGTATTTT. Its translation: CASKIAPGLGKDTQYF.

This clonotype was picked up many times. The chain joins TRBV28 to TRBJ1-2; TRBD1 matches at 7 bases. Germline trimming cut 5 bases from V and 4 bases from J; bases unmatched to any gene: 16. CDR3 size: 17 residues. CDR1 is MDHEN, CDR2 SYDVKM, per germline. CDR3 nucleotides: TGTGCCAGCAGTCTCTCAGGCGGGACAGACCTATTCTATGGCTACACCTTC. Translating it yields CASSLSGGTDLFYGYTF.

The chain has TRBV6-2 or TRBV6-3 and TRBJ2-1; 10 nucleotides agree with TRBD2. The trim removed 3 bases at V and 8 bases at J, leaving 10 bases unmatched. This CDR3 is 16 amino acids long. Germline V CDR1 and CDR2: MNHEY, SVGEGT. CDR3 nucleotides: TGTGCCAGCAGTTATTGGCTAGCGGGAGATACGGATGAGCAGTTCTTC. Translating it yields CASSYWLAGDTDEQFF.

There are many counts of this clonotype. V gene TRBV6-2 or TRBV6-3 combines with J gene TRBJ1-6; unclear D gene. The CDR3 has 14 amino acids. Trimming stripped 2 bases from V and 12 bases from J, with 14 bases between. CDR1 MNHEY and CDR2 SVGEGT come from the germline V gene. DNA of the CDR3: TGTGCCAGCAGTTACGGCGGGCGTTCGGGACCCCTCCACTTT. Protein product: CASSYGGRSGPLHF.

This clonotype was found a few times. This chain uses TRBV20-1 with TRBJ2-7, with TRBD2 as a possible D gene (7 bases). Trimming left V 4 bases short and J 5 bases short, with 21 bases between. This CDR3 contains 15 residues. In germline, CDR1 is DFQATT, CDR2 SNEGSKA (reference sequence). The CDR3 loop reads CSANAPGGRGDEQYF. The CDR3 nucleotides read TGCAGTGCTAACGCTCCGGGTGGGAGGGGGGACGAGCAGTACTTC.

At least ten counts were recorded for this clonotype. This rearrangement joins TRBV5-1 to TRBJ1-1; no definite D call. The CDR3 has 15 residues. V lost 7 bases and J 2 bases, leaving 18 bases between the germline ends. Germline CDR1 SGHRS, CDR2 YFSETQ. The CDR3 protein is CASHSTATSNTEAFF. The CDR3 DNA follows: TGCGCCAGCCACTCCACCGCTACCTCTAACACTGAAGCTTTCTTT.

DNA of the CDR3: TGCGCCAGCAGCTTCTCAAATCAAGAGACCCAGTACTTC. Its protein is CASSFSNQETQYF. The V and J genes are TRBV5-1 and TRBJ2-5; D not resolved. Deletions cut 2 bases from V and 2 bases from J, with 7 bases between. This CDR3 contains 13 residues. Germline CDR1 reads SGHRS; CDR2 reads YFSETQ.

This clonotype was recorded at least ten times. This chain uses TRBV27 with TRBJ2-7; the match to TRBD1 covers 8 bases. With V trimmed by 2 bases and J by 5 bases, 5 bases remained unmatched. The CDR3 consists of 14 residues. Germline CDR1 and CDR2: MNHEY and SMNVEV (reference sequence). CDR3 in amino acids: CASSLQGASHEQYF. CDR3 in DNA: TGTGCCAGCAGTTTACAGGGGGCAAGTCACGAGCAGTACTTC.

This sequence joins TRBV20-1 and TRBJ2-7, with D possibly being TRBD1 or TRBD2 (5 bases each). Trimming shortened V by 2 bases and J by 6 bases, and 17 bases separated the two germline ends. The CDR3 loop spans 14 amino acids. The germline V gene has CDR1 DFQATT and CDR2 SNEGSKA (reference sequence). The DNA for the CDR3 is TGCAGTGCTAGACCTCAGGCGGTCGGGGCCGAGCAGTACTTC. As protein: CSARPQAVGAEQYF.

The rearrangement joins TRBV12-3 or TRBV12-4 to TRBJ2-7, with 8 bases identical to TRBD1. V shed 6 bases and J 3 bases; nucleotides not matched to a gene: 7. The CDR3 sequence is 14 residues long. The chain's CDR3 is CASSWGGQGYEQYF. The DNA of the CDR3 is TGTGCCAGCAGCTGGGGAGGACAGGGCTACGAGCAGTACTTC.

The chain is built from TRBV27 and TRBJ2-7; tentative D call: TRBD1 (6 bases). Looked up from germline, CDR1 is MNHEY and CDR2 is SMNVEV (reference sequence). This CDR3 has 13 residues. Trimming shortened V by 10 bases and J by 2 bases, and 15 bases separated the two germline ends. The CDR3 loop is CATGTWVPYEQYF. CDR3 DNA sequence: TGTGCCACCGGGACATGGGTACCCTACGAGCAGTACTTC.

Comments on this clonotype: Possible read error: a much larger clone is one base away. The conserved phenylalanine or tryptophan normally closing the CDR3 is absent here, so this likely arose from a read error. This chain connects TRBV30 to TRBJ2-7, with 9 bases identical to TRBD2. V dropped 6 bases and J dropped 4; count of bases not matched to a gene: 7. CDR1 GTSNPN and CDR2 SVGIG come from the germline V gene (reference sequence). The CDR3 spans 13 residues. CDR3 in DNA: TGTGCCTGCCAGCATAGCGGGAGATACGAGCAGTACTCC. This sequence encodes CACQHSGRYEQYS.

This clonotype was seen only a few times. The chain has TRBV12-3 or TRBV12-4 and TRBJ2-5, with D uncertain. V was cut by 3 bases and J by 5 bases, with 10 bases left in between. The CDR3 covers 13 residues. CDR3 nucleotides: TGTGCCAGCAGTTTGGTAGGGCGGGAGACCCAGTACTTC. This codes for CASSLVGRETQYF.

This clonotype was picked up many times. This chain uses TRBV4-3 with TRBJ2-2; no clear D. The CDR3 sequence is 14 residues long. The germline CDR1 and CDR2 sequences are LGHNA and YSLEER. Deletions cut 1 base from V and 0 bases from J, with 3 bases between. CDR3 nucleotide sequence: TGCGCCAGCAGCCAAGCCTCGAACACCGGGGAGCTGTTTTTT. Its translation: CASSQASNTGELFF.

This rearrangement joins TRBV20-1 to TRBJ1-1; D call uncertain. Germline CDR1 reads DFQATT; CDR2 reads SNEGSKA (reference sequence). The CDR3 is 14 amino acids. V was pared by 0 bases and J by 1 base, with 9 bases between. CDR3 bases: TGCAGTGCTAGAGATCTGAGGTCGAACACTGAAGCTTTCTTT. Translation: CSARDLRSNTEAFF.

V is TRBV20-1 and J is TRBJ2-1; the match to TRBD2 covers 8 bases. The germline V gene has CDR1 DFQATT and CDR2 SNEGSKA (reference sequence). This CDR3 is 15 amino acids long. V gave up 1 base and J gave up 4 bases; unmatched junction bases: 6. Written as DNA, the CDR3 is TGCAGTGCTAGAGGGCTGAGACTAGCGTACAATGAGCAGTTCTTC. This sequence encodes CSARGLRLAYNEQFF.

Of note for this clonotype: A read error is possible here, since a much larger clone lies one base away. The DNA of the CDR3 is TGCGCCAGCAGCCAGTGGACGGCGAACACTGAAGCTTTCTTT. This sequence encodes CASSQWTANTEAFF. The V call is TRBV5-1, the J call TRBJ1-1; D remains unclear. Germline V CDR1 and CDR2: SGHRS, YFSETQ. The CDR3 extends over 14 amino acids. V shed 4 bases and J shed 1 base, with 11 bases lying between them. Combining the CDR3 with reference TRBV5-1 and TRBJ1-1 gives the whole variable domain KAGVTQTPRYLIKTRGQQVTLSCSPISGHRSVSWYQQTPGQGLQFLFEYFSETQRNKGNFPGRFSGRQFSNSRSEMNVSTLELGDSALYLCASSQWTANTEAFFGQGTRLTVV.

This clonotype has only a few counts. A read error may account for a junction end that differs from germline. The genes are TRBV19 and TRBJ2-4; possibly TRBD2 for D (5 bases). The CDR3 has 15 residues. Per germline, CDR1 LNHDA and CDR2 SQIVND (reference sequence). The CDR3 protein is CTSSILGEAKNIQYF. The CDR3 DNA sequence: TGTACCAGTAGTATTTTGGGAGAAGCCAAAAACATTCAGTACTTC.